This T cell receptor (beta chain) was identified in a study of cytomegalovirus exposure and HLA in healthy donors. Study findings and constraints: Rare sequences made up most TCRs, while some public TCRs were found in many donors.

This CDR3 has 11 residues. Germline CDR1 and CDR2: DFQATT and SNEGSKA (reference sequence). V was pared by 5 bases and J by 2 bases, with 6 bases between. Data came from immunoSEQ multiplex PCR; TCRdb stores just in-frame clones and leaves some out. The table includes fewer than 250,000 clones, approximately 80% detected once. This clone was found once. Its antigen is currently unknown. This clonotype was obtained from a woman between 25 and 40 years old in good health and CMV-seropositive. The J gene is TRBJ1-2, the V gene TRBV20-1; D not certain. Sequenced input: PBMCs. The CDR3 bases are TGCAGTGCTGGGATAAACTATGGCTACACCTTC. Protein sequence: CSAGINYGYTF.